This T cell receptor beta chain was sequenced during a study of CD8+CD57+ T cells in acquired aplastic anemia. General study findings and limits: With respect to CD8+ Simpson's diversity, patients and controls did not differ significantly. Roughly 28 was the count of CD8+ CDR3 sequences that patients shared with controls.

Patients picked for sequencing had shown CD8+CD57+ cell expansion detected by flow cytometry. The enrolled patients all had severe acquired aplastic anemia. Each patient gave a blood sample that was collected before any therapy had been received. Many counts were recorded for this clonotype. The antigen is undetermined. V dropped 8 bases and J dropped 3; count of bases not matched to a gene: 9. This CDR3 has 14 amino acids. The template used for profiling TCR beta VDJ and CDR3 was genomic DNA. TCRdb used MiXCR to reprocess the reads, holding one entry per CDR3 protein. This table has 55,000 to 60,000 distinct CDR3 sequences, around 50% appearing once.

The clonotype was recovered from a human donor with aplastic anemia. The chain combines TRBV12-3 or TRBV12-4 with TRBJ1-2; 7 bases are shared with TRBD1. The sequenced sample consisted of sorted CD4+, CD8+, or CD8+CD57+ T cells (not recorded which) from PBMCs. The CDR3 region is CASGSPQGDYGYTF. Written as DNA, the CDR3 is TGTGCCAGCGGATCCCCCCAGGGGGACTATGGCTACACCTTC.